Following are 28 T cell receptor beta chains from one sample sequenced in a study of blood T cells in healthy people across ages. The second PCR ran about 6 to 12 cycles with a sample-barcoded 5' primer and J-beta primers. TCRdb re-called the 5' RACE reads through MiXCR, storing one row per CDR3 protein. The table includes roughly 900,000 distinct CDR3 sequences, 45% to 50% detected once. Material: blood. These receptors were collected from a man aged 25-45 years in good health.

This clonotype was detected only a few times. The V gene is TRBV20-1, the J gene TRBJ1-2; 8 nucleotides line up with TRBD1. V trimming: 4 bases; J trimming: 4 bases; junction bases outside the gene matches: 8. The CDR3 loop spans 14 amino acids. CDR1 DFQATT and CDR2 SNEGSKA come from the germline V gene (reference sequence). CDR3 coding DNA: TGCAGTGCTACCGGACAGGGCGTGGGCTATGGCTACACCTTC. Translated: CSATGQGVGYGYTF.

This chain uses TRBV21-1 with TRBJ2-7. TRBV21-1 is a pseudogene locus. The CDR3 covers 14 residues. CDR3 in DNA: TGTGCCAGCAGCAAAGTAAGCAGTTCCTACGAGCAGTACTTC. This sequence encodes CASSKVSSSYEQYF.

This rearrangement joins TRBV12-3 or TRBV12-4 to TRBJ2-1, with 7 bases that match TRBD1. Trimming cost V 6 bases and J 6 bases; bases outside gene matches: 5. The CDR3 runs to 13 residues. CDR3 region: CASRKTGRNEQFF. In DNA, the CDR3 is TGTGCCAGCAGAAAGACAGGGCGCAATGAGCAGTTCTTC.

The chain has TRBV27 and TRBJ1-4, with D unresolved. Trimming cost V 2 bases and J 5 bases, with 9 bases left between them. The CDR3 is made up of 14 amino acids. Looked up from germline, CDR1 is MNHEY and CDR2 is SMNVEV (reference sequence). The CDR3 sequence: CASSLSQLNEKLFF. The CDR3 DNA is TGTGCCAGCAGTTTAAGCCAGCTCAATGAAAAACTGTTTTTT.

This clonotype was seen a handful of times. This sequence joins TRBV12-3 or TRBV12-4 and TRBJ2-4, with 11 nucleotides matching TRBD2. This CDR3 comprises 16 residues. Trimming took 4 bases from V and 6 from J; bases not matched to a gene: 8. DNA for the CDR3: TGTGCCAGCAGTTCCCGACTAGCGGGGTTCGGAAACATTCAGTACTTC. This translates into CASSSRLAGFGNIQYF.

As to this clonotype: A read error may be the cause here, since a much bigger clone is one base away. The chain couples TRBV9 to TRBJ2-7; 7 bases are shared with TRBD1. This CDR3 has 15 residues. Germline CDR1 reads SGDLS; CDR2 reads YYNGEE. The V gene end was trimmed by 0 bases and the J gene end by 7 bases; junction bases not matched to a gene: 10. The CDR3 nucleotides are TGTGCCAGCAGCGTAGTAGGACAGGATTACAATGAGCAGTACTTC. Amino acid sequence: CASSVVGQDYNEQYF.

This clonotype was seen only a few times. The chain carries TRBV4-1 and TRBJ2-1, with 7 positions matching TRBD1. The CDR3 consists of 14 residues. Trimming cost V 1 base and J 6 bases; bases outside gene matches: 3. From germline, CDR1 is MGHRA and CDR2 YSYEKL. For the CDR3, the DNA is TGCGCCAGCAGCCAAGCTCGACAGGGCAATGAGCAGTTCTTC. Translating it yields CASSQARQGNEQFF.

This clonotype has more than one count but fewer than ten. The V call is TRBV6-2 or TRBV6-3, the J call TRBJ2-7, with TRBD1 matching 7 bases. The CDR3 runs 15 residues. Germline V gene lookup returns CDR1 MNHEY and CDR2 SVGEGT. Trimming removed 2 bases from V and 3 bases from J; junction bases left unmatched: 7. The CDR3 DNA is TGTGCCAGCAGTTACCCCTTTTCAGGGGGCTACGAGCAGTACTTC. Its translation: CASSYPFSGGYEQYF.

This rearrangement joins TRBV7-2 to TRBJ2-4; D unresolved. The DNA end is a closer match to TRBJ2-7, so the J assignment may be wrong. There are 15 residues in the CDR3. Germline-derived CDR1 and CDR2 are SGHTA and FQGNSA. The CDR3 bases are TGTGCCAGCAGCTACGTGGGCGGCCTTACCTACGAGCAGTACTTC. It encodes CASSYVGGLTYEQYF.

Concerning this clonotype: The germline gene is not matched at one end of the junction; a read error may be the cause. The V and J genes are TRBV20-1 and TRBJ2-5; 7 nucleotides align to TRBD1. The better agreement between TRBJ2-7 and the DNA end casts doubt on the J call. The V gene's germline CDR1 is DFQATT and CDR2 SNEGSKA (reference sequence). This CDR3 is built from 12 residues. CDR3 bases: TGCAGGGCTACCAGGGGGAGTGACGAGCAGTACTTC. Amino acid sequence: CRATRGSDEQYF.

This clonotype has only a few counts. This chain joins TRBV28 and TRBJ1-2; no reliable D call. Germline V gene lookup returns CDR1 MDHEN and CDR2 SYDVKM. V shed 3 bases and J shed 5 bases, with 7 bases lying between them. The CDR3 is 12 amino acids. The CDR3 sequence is CASSLAVYGYTF. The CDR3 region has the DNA TGTGCCAGCAGTTTGGCAGTTTATGGCTACACCTTC.

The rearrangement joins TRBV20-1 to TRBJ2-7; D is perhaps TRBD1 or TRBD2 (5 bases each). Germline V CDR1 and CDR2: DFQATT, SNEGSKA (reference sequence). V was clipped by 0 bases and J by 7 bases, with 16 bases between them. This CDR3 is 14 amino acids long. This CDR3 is CSARDGSVRGEQYF. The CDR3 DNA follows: TGCAGTGCTAGAGATGGGTCAGTGAGGGGTGAGCAGTACTTC.

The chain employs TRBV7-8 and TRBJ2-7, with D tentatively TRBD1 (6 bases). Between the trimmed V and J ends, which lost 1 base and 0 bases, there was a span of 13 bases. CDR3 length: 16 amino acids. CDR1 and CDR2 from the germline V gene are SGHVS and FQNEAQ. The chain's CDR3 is CASSLDLGAISYEQYF. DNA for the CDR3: TGTGCCAGCAGCTTAGATCTGGGGGCCATCTCCTACGAGCAGTACTTC. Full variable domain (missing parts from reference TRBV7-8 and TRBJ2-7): GAGVSQSPRYKVAKRGQDVALRCDPISGHVSLFWYQQALGQGPEFLTYFQNEAQLDKSGLPSDRFFAERPEGSVSTLKIQRTQQEDSAVYLCASSLDLGAISYEQYFGPGTRLTVT.

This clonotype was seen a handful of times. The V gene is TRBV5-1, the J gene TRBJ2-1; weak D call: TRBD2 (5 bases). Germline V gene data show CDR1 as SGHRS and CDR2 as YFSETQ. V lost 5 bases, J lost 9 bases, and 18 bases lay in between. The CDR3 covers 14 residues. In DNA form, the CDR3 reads TGCGCCAGCAGTAGGACTGGCCCCAACCGTGAGCAGTTCTTC. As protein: CASSRTGPNREQFF.

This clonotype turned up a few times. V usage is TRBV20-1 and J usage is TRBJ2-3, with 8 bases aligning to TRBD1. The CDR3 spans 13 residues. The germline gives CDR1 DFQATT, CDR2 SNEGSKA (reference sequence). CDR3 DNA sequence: TGCAGCGCTCGCCAGGGGGCCACAGATACGCAGTATTTT. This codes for CSARQGATDTQYF.

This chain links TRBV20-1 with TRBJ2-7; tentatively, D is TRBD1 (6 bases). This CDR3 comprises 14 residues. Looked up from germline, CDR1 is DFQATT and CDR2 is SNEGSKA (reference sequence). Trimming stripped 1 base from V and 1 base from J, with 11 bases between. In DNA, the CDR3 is TGCAGTGCTAGAGTGGGACACCTATCCTACGAGCAGTACTTC. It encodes CSARVGHLSYEQYF.

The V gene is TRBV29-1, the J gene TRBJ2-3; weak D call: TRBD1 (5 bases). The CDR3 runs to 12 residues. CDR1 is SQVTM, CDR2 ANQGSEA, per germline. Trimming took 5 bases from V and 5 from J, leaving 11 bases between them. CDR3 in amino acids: CSVLMTEDTQYF. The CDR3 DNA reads TGCAGCGTTCTTATGACAGAAGATACGCAGTATTTT.

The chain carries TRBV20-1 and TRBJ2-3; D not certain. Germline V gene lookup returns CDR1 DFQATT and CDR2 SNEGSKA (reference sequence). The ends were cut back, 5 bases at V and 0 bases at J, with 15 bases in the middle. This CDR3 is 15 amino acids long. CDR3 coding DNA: TGCAGTGCTGCGGACGCAGGCTCTAGCACAGATACGCAGTATTTT. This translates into CSAADAGSSTDTQYF.

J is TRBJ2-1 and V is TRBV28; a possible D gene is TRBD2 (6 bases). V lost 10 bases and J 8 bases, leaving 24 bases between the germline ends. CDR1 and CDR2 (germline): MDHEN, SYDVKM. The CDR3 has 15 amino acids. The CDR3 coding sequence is TGTGCCACCACCTCGGACCGGCTAGCGAGGGATGAGCAGTTCTTC. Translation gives CATTSDRLARDEQFF.

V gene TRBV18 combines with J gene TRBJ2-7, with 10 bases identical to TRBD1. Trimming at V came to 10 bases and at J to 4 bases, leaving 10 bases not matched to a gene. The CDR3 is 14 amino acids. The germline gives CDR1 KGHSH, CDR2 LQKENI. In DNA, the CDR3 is TGTGCCACCTCCGACAGGGGGCACCGATACGAGCAGTACTTC. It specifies CATSDRGHRYEQYF.

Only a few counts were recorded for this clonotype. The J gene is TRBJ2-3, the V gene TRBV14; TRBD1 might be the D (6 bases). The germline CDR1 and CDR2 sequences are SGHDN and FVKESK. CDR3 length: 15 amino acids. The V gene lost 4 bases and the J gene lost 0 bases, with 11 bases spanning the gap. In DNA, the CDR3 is TGTGCCAGCAGCCGTGGACAGTCGAGCACAGATACGCAGTATTTT. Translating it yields CASSRGQSSTDTQYF.

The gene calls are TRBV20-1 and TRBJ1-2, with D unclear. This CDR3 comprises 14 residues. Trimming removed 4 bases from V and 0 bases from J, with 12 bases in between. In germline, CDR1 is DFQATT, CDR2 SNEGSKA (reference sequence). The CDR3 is CSAKDGQTNYGYTF. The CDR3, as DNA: TGCAGTGCTAAGGACGGTCAGACTAACTATGGCTACACCTTC.

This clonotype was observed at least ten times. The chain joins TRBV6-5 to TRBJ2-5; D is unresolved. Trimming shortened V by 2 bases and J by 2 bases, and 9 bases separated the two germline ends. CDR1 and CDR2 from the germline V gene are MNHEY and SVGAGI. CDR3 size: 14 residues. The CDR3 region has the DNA TGTGCCAGCAGTTACGGCCAGGCACAAGAGACCCAGTACTTC. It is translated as CASSYGQAQETQYF.

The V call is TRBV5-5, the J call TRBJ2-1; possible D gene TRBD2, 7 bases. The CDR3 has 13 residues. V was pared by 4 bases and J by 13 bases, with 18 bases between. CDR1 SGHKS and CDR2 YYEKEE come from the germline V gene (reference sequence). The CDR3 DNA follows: TGTGCCAGCAGCCCAGAAGGGGGGGAAAGACAGTTCTTC. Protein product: CASSPEGGERQFF.

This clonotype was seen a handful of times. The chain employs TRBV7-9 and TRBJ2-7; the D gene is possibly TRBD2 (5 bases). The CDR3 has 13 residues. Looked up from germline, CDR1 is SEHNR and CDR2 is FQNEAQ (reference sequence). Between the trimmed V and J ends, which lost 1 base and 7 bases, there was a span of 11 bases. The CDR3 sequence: CASSLDLGREQYF. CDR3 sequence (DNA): TGTGCCAGCAGCTTAGACCTGGGGAGAGAGCAGTACTTC.

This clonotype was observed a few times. The CDR3 nucleotides read TGTGCCAGCAGTTACGGGGACAGGGACCAACGCGAGCAGTACTTC. This translates into CASSYGDRDQREQYF. This chain connects TRBV6-5 to TRBJ2-5; 9 bases line up with TRBD1. The closer fit of TRBJ2-7 to the DNA end suggests the J call may be wrong. In germline, CDR1 is MNHEY, CDR2 SVGAGI. CDR3 length equals 15 residues.

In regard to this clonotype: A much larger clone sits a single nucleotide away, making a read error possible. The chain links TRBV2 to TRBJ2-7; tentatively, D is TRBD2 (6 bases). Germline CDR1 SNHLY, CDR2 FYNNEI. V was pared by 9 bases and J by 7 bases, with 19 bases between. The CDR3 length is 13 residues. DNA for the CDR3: TGTGCCAGTCGCCGGGACTTTCGTAATGAGCAGTACTTC. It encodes CASRRDFRNEQYF.

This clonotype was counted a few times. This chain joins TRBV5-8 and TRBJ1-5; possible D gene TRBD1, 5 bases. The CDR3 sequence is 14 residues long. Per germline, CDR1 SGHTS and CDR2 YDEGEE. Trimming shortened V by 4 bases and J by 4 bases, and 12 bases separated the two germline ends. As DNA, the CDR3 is TGTGCCAGCAGCAGAAAGGGACGGAATCAGCCCCAGCATTTT. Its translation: CASSRKGRNQPQHF.